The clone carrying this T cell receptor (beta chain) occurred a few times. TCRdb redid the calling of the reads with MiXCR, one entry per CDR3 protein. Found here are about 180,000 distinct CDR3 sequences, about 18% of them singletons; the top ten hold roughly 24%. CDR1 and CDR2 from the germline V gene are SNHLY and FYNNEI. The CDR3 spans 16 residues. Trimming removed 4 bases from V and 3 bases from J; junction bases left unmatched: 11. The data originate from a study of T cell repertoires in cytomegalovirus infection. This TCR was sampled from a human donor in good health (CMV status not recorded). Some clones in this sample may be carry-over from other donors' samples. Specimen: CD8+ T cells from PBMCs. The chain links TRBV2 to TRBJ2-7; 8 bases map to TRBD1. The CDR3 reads CASSVGRRGRGYEQYF. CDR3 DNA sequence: TGTGCCAGCAGTGTTGGACGCAGGGGGCGAGGCTACGAGCAGTACTTC.